This T cell receptor beta chain is drawn from a study of blood T cells in healthy people across ages (dated by TCRdb to between 2015 and 2016). Regarding the study in general: Template switching captured roughly one uniquely barcoded TCR beta cDNA molecule per two T cells in model experiments. The study measured age-related changes in TCR beta repertoire diversity using deep sequencing normalized with unique cDNA molecular identifiers. Four age groups were formed from the donors: young (average about 16 years), middle-aged (just under 40), aged (62) and long-lived (more than 75). The study analyzed two additional independent replicas of 1 million unique cDNA reads from the same blood draw for two donors, one aged 18 to 29 and one aged 80 or older. Study-level results and caveats: Because profiling used bulk unsorted PBMCs, naive and antigen-experienced compartments could not be compared conclusively. There was a strong correlation between observed TCR beta diversity and the percentage of naive T cells measured by flow cytometry. Compared with the aged group, more naive CD4+ T cells, fewer expanded clones and increased TCR diversity were shown by the long-lived group, suggesting age selection. Donor CMV infection status was unknown, potentially confounding age-related changes in expanded clonotypes. Total diversity estimates from one million sequenced T cells were considered lower bounds and underestimates. As age increased, observed TCR beta diversity per million T cells dropped in a roughly linear way, and a significant reduction was already evident by age about 40.

In regard to this clonotype: Which antigen it targets is not known. No base quality information exists; no much larger clone differs at one position.

The method behind the library was 5' RACE. The run used an Illumina HiSeq 2500. The second PCR ran for roughly 6 to 11 cycles and used a J-beta primer mix along with a sample-barcoded 5' primer. Each TCR beta cDNA molecule received a unique molecular identifier from a template-switch 5' adaptor carrying 12 random nucleotides. At least 3 million CDR3-containing paired-end reads were obtained from each sample. First-strand cDNA synthesis was performed from all RNA using the Mint cDNA synthesis kit, with priming by a TRBC-specific oligonucleotide. Following uracil-DNA glycosylase treatment, all cDNA underwent a first 18-cycle PCR with the universal primers M1SS and BC2_uni_R. As for how the authors treated the data: For normalization, 1 million high-quality reads were randomly selected from each sample, with every read carrying a distinct molecular identifier. Reads sharing molecular identifiers were discarded rather than binned into consensus sequences. MiTCR, with a Q25 quality threshold and the strictest error-elimination algorithm, was used for CDR3 identification, clonotype clustering and error correction. Lower-bound total TCR beta diversity was estimated with a nonparametric unseen species model using Euler transformation. TCRdb trimmed public reads at Q25 via fastp, called clones via MiXCR and kept in-frame beta chains. Entries that share a CDR3 protein sequence are merged under the most common genes and DNA. V and J calls and clone size were set by TCRdb, not the authors. In all, the sample holds around 1,000,000 distinct CDR3 sequences, and almost 25% of those were seen once. Approximately 0.75% of the sample belongs to the ten largest clones.

The roughly 39 donors, aged about 6 to 100 years, were systemically healthy Caucasian individuals from Russia. Each donor gave 8 to 10 milliliters of peripheral blood, collected into EDTA-treated Vacutainer tubes. Ficoll-Paque density-gradient centrifugation was used to isolate PBMCs, with at least 7 million per sample. Trizol reagent was used to extract total RNA from the PBMCs, yielding at least 5 micrograms per sample. For every donor, flow cytometry on a PBMC aliquot measured the percentage of naive CD45RAhigh/CD27high T cells. The CDR3 runs 13 amino acids, cysteine and phenylalanine included. CDR3 DNA is the only sequence kept; it has 39 bases, read in frame from the first base. Reading the germline V gene gives CDR1 SQVTM and CDR2 ANQGSEA. V drops 6 bases and J drops 4 bases, leaving 16 bases in between. This sample was shared with a second study, whose subject was T cells of mothers and their children. According to the second study: Nine systemically healthy Caucasian individuals served as donors, namely three mothers together with their six children. cDNA synthesis consumed the entire amount of extracted RNA, loaded at approximately 1.6 ug RNA in each 15 ul reaction. In the second PCR, the M1S primer introduced both the sample barcodes and 2-4 random nucleotides. Over 8 million TCR beta CDR3 reads came from each mother, compared with approximately 2.8 million reads from each child. Thymic selection shapes the output of TCR recombination in a similar way in related and unrelated pairs, and inherited differences have a minor effect. Normalized repertoire overlap was always slightly but never significantly higher in related than unrelated mother-child pairs. No persistent microchimeric T cell clones were detected, at a sensitivity of approximately 90 clones per million clonotypes. The study used deep NGS to compare TCR beta repertoires of mothers and children, seeking features distinguishing related mother-child pairs from unrelated individuals. On average, the children were approximately 11 +/- 4 years old, while the mothers were approximately 40 +/- 4 years old. After adapter ligation was performed with NEBNext reagents, the libraries were sequenced on an Illumina HiSeq 2000 with 100+100 nt paired-end reads. Mother and child libraries were prepared a month apart and sequenced in separate runs to prevent cross-contamination. Between about 500,000 and 2,300,000 distinct TCR beta clonotypes were identified per donor. Naive TCR beta clonotypes were estimated from low-frequency clonotypes matched to each donor's FACS-determined naive share, without sorting.

Rearrangement joined TRBV29-1 to TRBJ2-7; the D gene is possibly TRBD1 or TRBD2, with 5 bases matching each. The sample comprised blood. The receptor comes from a girl aged 2 to 9 in good health. The sequenced DNA: TGCAGCGTGGGGGAAGGTACCGCTTACGAGCAGTACTTC. It encodes CSVGEGTAYEQYF.